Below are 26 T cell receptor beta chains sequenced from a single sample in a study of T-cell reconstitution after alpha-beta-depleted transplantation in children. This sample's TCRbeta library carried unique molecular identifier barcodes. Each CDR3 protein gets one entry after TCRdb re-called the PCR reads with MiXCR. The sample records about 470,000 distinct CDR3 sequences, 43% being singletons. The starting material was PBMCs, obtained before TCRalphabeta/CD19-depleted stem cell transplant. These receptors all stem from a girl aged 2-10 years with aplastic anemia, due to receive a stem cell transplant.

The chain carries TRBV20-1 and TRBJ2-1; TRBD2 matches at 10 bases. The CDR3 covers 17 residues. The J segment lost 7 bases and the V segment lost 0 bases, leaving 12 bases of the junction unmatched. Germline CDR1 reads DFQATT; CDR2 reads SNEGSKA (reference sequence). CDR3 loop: CSARDLRERGGLNEQFF. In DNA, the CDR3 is TGCAGTGCTAGAGATCTGAGGGAGCGGGGGGGCCTGAATGAGCAGTTCTTC.

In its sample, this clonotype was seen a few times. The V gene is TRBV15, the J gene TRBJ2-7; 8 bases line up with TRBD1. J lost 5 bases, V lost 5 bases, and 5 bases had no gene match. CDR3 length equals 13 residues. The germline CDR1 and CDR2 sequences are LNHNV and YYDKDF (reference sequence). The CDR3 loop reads CATSQGASDEQYF. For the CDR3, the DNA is TGTGCCACCAGCCAGGGGGCTAGCGACGAGCAGTACTTC.

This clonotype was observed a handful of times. CDR3 coding DNA: TGCGCCAGCAGCGTCGGACAGTACACTGAAGCTTTCTTT. Residues: CASSVGQYTEAFF. The chain links TRBV5-1 to TRBJ1-1; possible D gene TRBD1, 6 bases. This CDR3 contains 13 residues. V dropped 4 bases and J dropped 3 bases, with 10 bases sitting between them. Germline CDR1 and CDR2: SGHRS and YFSETQ.

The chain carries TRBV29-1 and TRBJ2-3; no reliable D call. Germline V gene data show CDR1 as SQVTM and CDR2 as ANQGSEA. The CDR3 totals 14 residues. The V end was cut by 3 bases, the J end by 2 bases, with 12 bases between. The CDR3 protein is CSVDGYQDTDTQYF. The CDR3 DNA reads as TGCAGCGTTGATGGGTACCAAGACACAGATACGCAGTATTTT.

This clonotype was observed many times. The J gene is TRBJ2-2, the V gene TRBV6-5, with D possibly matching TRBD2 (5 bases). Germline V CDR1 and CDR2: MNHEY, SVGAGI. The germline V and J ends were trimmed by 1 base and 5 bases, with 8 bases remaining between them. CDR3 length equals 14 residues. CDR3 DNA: TGTGCCAGCAGTTACTTCACTAGTACCGGGGAGCTGTTTTTT. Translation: CASSYFTSTGELFF.

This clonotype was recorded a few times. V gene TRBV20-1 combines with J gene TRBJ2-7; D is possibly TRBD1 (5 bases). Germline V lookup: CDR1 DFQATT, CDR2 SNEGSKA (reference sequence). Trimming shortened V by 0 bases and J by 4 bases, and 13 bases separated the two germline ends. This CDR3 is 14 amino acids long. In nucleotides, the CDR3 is TGCAGTGCTAGAGATCCTCAGGGTTTATACGAGCAGTACTTC. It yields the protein CSARDPQGLYEQYF.

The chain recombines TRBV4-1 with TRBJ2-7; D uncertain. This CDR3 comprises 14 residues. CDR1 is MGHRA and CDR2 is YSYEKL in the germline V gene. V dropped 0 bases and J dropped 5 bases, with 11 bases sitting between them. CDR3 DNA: TGCGCCAGCAGCCAAGATTCCGCCGGCGACGAGCAGTACTTC. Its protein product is CASSQDSAGDEQYF.

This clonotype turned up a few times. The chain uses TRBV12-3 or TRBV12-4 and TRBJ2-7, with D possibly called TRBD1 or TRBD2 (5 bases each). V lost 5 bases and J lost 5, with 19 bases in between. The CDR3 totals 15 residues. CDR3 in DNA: TGTGCCAGCAGTCCTTCGGGACCCAAAGGCGACGAGCAGTACTTC. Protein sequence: CASSPSGPKGDEQYF.

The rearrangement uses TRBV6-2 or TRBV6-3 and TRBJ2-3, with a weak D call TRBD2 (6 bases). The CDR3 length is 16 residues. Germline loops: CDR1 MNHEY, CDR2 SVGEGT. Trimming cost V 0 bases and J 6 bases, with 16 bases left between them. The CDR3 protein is CASSYSLEGGRDTQYF. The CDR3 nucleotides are TGTGCCAGCAGTTACTCGTTGGAGGGTGGAAGGGATACGCAGTATTTT.

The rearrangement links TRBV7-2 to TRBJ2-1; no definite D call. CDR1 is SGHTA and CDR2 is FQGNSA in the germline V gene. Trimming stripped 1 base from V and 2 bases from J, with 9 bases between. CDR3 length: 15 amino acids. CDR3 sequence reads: CASSLVVGTYNEQFF. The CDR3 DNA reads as TGTGCCAGCAGCTTAGTCGTGGGGACCTACAATGAGCAGTTCTTC.

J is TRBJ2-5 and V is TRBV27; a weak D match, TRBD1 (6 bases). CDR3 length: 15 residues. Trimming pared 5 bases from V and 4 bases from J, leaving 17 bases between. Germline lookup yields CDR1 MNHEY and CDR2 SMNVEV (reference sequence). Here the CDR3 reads CASSRRGGLGETQYF. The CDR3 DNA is TGTGCCAGCAGTCGAAGAGGGGGTTTGGGAGAGACCCAGTACTTC.

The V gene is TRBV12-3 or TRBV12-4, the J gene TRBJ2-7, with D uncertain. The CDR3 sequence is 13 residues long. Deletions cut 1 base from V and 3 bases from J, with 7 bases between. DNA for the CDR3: TGTGCCAGCAGTTTAGAGCTTTACTACGAGCAGTACTTC. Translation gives CASSLELYYEQYF.

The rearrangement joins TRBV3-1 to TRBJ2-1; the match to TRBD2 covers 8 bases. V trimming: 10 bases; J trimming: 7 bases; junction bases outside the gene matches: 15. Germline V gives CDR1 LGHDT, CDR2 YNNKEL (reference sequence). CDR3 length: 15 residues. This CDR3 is CATSQGLASGNEQFF. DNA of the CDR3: TGTGCCACCTCCCAAGGACTAGCTAGTGGTAATGAGCAGTTCTTC.

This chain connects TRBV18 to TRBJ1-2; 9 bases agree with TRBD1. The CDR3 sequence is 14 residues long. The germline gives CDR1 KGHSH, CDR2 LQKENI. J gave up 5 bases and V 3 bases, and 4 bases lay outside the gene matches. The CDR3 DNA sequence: TGTGCCAGCTCACCCCGGGACAGGGTTTATGGCTACACCTTC. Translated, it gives CASSPRDRVYGYTF. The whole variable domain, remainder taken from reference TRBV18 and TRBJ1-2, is NAGVMQNPRHLVRRRGQEARLRCSPMKGHSHVYWYRQLPEEGLKFMVYLQKENIIDESGMPKERFSAEFPKEGPSILRIQQVVRGDSAAYFCASSPRDRVYGYTFGSGTRLTVV.

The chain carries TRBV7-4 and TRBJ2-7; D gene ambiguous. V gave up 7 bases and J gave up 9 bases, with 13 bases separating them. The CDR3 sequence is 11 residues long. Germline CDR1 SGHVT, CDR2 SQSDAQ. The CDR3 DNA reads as TGTGCCAGCAAAGGGATCACGGTGCAGTACTTC. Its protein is CASKGITVQYF.

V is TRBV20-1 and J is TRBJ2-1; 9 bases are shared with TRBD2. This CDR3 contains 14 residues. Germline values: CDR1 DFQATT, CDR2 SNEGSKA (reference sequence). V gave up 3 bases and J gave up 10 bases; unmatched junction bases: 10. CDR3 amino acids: CSARRAGGPEEQFF. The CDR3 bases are TGCAGTGCTAGGAGGGCGGGAGGGCCGGAGGAGCAGTTCTTC.

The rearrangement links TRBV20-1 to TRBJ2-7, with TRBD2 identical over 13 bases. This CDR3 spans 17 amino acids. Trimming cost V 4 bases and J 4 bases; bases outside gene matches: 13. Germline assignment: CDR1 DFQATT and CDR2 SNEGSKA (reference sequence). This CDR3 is CSATSGGTSGMGYEQYF. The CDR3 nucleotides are TGCAGTGCTACCTCCGGGGGGACTAGCGGGATGGGATACGAGCAGTACTTC.

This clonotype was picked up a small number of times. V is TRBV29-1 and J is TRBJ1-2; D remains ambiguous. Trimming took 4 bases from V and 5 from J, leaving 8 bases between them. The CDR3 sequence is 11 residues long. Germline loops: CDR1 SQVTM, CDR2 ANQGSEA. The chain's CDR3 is CSVGVGYGYTF. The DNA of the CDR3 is TGCAGCGTTGGGGTAGGGTATGGCTACACCTTC.

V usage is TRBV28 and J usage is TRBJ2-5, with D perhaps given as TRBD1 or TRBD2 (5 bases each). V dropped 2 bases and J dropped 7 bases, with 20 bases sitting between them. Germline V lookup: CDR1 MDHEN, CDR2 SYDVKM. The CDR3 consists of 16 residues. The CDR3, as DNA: TGTGCCAGCAGTTTAAGCGAAGGGGCGGGTGGGGGGACCCAGTACTTC. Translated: CASSLSEGAGGGTQYF.

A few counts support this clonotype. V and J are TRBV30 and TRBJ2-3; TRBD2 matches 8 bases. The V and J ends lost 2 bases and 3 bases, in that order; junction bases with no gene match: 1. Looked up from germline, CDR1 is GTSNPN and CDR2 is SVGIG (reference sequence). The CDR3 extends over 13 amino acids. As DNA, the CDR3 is TGTGCCTGGAGTCGCGGGAGGACAGATACGCAGTATTTT. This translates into CAWSRGRTDTQYF. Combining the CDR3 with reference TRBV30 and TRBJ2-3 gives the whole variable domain SQTIHQWPATLVQPVGSPLSLECTVEGTSNPNLYWYRQAAGRGLQLLFYSVGIGQISSEVPQNLSASRPQDRQFILSSKKLLLSDSGFYLCAWSRGRTDTQYFGPGTRLTVL.

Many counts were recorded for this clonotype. CDR3 protein: CSAPGEGRGGGYTF. As DNA, the CDR3 is TGCAGTGCCCCCGGTGAGGGGCGGGGTGGTGGCTACACCTTC. This sequence joins TRBV20-1 and TRBJ1-2; D possibly corresponds to TRBD1 (5 bases). CDR1 is DFQATT and CDR2 is SNEGSKA in the germline V gene (reference sequence). This CDR3 contains 14 residues. Trimming took 6 bases from V and 7 from J, leaving 21 bases between them.

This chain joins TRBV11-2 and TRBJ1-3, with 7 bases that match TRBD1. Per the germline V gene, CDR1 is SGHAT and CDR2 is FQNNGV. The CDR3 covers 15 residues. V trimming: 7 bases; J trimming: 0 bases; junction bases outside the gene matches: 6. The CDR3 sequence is CASNDRALSGNTIYF. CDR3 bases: TGTGCCAGCAACGACAGGGCCCTCTCTGGAAACACCATATATTTT. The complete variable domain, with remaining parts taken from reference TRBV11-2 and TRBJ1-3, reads EAGVAQSPRYKIIEKRQSVAFWCNPISGHATLYWYQQILGQGPKLLIQFQNNGVVDDSQLPKDRFSAERLKGVDSTLKIQPAKLEDSAVYLCASNDRALSGNTIYFGEGSWLTVV.

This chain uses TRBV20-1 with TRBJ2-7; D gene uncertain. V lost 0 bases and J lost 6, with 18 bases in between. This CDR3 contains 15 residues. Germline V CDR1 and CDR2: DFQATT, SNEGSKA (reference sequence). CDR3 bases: TGCAGTGCTAGAGATCTAAGTACCCCTACCGCCGAGCAGTACTTC. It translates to CSARDLSTPTAEQYF.

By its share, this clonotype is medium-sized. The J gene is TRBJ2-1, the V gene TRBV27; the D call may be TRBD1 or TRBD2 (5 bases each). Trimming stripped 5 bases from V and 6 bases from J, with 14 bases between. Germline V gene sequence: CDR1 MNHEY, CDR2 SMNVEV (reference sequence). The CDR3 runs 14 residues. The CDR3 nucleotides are TGTGCCAGCAGTCCCGGGACCACCTCCAATGAGCAGTTCTTC. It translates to CASSPGTTSNEQFF.

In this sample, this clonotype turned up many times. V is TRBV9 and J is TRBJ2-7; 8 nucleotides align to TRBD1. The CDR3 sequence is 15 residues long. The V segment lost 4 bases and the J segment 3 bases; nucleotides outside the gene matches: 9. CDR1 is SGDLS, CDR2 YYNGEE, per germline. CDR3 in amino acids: CASSPGQGTVYEQYF. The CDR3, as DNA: TGTGCCAGCAGCCCCGGACAGGGAACAGTCTACGAGCAGTACTTC. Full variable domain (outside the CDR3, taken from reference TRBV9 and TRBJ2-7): DSGVTQTPKHLITATGQRVTLRCSPRSGDLSVYWYQQSLDQGLQFLIQYYNGEERAKGNILERFSAQQFPDLHSELNLSSLELGDSALYFCASSPGQGTVYEQYFGPGTRLTVT.

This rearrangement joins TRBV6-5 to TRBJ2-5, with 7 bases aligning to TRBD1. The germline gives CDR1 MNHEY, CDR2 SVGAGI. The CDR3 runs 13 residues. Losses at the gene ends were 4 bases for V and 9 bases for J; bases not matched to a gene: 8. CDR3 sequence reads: CASSSPTGTSQYF. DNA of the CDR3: TGTGCCAGCAGTTCCCCGACAGGGACGTCCCAGTACTTC.